This T cell receptor (beta chain) was obtained from a study of metastatic and nonmetastatic thyroid tumors. Whole-study context: Malignant and benign thyroid patients had repertoires compared in peripheral blood and tumor or nodule tissue.

This clone has at least ten counts. V was shortened by 0 bases and J by 7 bases, with 6 bases between the two germline ends. This CDR3 comprises 13 residues. Germline CDR1 reads SGHVS; CDR2 reads FNYEAQ. In the authors' workflow: A papillary thyroid cancer distant-metastasis classifier was built from CDR3 differences across clinicopathological groups. TCRdb re-called the PCR reads through MiXCR. The V and J calls shown here were made by TCRdb, not taken from the authors' results. Of about 24,000 clones detected, roughly a fifth appear once; the ten largest clones hold about 7.6%. Each patient went into thyroid surgery without having received any treatment.

The source of this sequence is a female donor with papillary thyroid cancer or a benign thyroid nodule (not recorded which). Some clones in this sample may be carry-over from other donors' samples. What was sequenced was blood. The chain has TRBV7-6 and TRBJ1-4; D is unclear. Written as DNA, the CDR3 is TGTGCCAGCAGCTTAGCCCCCGGTGAAAAACTGTTTTTT. Translating it yields CASSLAPGEKLFF.